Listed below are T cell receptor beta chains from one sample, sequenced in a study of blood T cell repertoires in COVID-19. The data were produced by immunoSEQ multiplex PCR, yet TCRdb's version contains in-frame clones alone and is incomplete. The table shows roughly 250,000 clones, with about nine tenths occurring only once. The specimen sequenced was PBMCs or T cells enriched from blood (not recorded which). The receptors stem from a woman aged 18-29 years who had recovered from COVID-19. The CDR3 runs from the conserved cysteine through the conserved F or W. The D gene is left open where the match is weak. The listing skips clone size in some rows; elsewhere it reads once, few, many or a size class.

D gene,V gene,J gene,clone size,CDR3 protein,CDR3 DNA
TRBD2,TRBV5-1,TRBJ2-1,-,CASSLDSGVYEQFF,TGCGCCAGCAGCTTGGATAGCGGGGTATATGAGCAGTTCTTC
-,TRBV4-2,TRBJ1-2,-,CASSQDLGGFNYGYTF,TGTGCCAGCAGCCAAGATCTGGGCGGGTTTAACTATGGCTACACCTTC
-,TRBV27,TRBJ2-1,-,CASSLTTPSPPIYNEQFF,TGTGCCAGCAGTTTAACGACACCATCACCGCCTATCTACAATGAGCAGTTCTTC
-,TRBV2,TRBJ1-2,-,CASSGTDNYGYTF,TGTGCCAGCAGTGGGACAGATAACTATGGCTACACCTTC
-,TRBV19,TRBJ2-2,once,CASNEADRTGELFF,TGTGCCAGTAATGAGGCCGACAGGACCGGGGAGCTGTTTTTT
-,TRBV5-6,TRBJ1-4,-,CASSLGKTWDIGGSGLFF,TGTGCCAGCAGCTTGGGTAAAACATGGGACATAGGTGGATCAGGCCTGTTTTTT
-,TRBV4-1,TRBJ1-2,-,CASSQPEVYGYTF,TGCGCCAGCAGCCAGCCAGAGGTCTATGGCTACACCTTC
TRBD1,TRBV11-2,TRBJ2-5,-,CASSLGTGVLETQYF,TGTGCCAGCAGCTTAGGGACAGGGGTCTTAGAGACCCAGTACTTC
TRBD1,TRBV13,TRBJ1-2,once,CASSSERDRAVLDTF,TGTGCCAGCAGCTCTGAGAGGGACAGGGCCGTCCTCGACACCTTC
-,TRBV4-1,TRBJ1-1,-,CASSQETQGTQAFF,TGCGCCAGCAGCCAGGAGACACAGGGAACCCAAGCTTTCTTT
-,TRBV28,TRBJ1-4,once,CASSLIGVGEKLFF,TGTGCCAGCAGTTTAATAGGGGTGGGTGAAAAACTGTTTTTT
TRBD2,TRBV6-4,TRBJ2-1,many,CASSTGTSGENEQFF,TGTGCCAGCAGTACCGGGACTAGCGGGGAAAATGAGCAGTTCTTC
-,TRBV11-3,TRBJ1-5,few,CASSLEFRRPQHF,TGTGCCAGCAGCTTAGAGTTCCGTCGGCCCCAGCATTTT
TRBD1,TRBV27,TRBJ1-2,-,CASRTIQGIYGYTF,TGTGCCAGCAGAACCATACAGGGGATCTATGGCTACACCTTC
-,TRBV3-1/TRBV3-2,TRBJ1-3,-,CASSRRAGLQSSGNTIYF,TGTGCCAGCAGCCGCCGTGCGGGACTTCAGAGCTCTGGAAACACCATATATTTT
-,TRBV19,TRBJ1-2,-,CASRNTGLYGYTF,TGTGCCAGTAGAAATACAGGGCTCTATGGCTACACCTTC
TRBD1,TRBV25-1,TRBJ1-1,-,CASSELYRGPTEAFF,TGTGCCAGCAGTGAATTGTACAGGGGTCCTACTGAAGCTTTCTTT
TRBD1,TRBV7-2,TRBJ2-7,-,CASSNRDRAPYEQYF,TGTGCCAGCAGCAACCGGGACAGGGCGCCCTACGAGCAGTACTTC
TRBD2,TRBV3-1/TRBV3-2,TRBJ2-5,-,CASSLTSGGNQETQYF,TGTGCCAGCAGCCTCACTAGCGGGGGAAACCAAGAGACCCAGTACTTC
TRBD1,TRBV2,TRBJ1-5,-,CASTADRGGEHF,TGTGCCAGCACGGCTGACAGGGGCGGGGAGCATTTT
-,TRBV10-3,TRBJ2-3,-,CAIRPQAESTDTQYF,TGTGCCATCAGACCCCAAGCGGAGAGCACAGATACGCAGTATTTT
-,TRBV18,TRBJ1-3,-,CASSPSGQTGNTIYF,TGTGCCAGCTCACCATCCGGACAGACTGGAAACACCATATATTTT
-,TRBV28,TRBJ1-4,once,CASSRGGMDEKLFF,TGTGCCAGCAGTAGGGGGGGCATGGATGAAAAACTGTTTTTT
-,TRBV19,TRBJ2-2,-,CASTGGGMTGELFF,TGTGCCAGTACAGGCGGGGGCATGACCGGGGAGCTGTTTTTT
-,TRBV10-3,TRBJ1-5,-,CAISEPGSQPQHF,TGTGCCATCAGTGAGCCCGGGAGTCAGCCCCAGCATTTT
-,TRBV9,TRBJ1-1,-,CASSRSPNTEAFF,TGTGCCAGCAGCCGTAGCCCGAACACTGAAGCTTTCTTT
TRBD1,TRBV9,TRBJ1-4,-,CASSPRTGQNEKLFF,TGTGCCAGCAGCCCGCGGACAGGGCAAAATGAAAAACTGTTTTTT
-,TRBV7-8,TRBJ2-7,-,CASSLGVGTTYEQYF,TGTGCCAGCAGCTTAGGGGTAGGGACAACCTACGAGCAGTACTTC
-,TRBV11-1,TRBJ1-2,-,CASSFHSGDAGGYTF,TGTGCCAGCAGCTTCCATTCGGGGGACGCCGGTGGCTACACCTTC
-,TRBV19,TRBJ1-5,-,CATRDISNQPQHF,TGTGCCACCCGGGATATCAGCAATCAGCCCCAGCATTTT
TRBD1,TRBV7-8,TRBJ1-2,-,CASSGDRGNYGYTF,TGTGCCAGCAGCGGAGACAGGGGCAACTATGGCTACACCTTC
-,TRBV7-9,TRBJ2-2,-,CASSFPGMNTGELFF,TGTGCCAGCAGCTTCCCCGGGATGAACACCGGGGAGCTGTTTTTT
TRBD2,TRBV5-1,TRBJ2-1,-,CASSSLAGSSYNEQFF,TGCGCCAGCAGCTCGTTAGCGGGGAGCTCCTACAATGAGCAGTTCTTC
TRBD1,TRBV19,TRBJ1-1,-,CASSQKPGQPNTEAFF,TGTGCCAGTAGTCAAAAACCGGGACAGCCGAACACTGAAGCTTTCTTT
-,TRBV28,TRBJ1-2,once,CASSLAGANGYTF,TGTGCCAGCAGTCTTGCGGGGGCAAATGGCTACACCTTC
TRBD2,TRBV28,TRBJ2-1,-,CASSLERSSGRALGNEQFF,TGTGCCAGCAGTTTAGAGAGGTCTAGCGGGAGGGCCCTAGGCAATGAGCAGTTCTTC
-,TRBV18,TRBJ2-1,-,CASSPQAGGEQFF,TGTGCCAGCTCACCACAAGCAGGAGGCGAGCAGTTCTTC
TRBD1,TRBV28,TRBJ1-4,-,CASSFLDRGRRKLFF,TGTGCCAGCAGTTTCCTAGACAGGGGGAGACGGAAACTGTTTTTT
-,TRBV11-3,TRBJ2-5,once,CASSPGGQGETQYF,TGTGCCAGCAGCCCCGGGGGGCAGGGGGAGACCCAGTACTTC
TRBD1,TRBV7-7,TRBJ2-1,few,CASSPGTGGSNEQFF,TGTGCTAGCAGCCCCGGGACAGGGGGAAGCAATGAGCAGTTCTTC
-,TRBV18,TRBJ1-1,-,CASSPPHLRSGTEAFF,TGTGCCAGCTCACCACCGCATTTAAGGTCGGGCACTGAAGCTTTCTTT
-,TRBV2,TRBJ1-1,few,CASSGEGREAFF,TGTGCCAGCAGTGGAGAGGGGAGGGAAGCTTTCTTT
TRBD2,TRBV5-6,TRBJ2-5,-,CASSLFSGGPRETQYF,TGTGCCAGCAGCTTGTTCAGCGGGGGGCCACGGGAGACCCAGTACTTC
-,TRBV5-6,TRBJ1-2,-,CASSLPGSYGYTF,TGTGCCAGCAGCTTGCCGGGGTCCTATGGCTACACCTTC
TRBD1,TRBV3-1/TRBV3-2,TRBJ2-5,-,CASTQNLGQMLGTQYF,TGTGCCAGCACTCAGAACCTGGGACAGATGCTAGGGACCCAGTACTTC
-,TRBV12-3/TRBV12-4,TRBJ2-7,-,CASSRRAGNEQYF,TGTGCCAGCAGCCGCCGGGCGGGGAACGAGCAGTACTTC
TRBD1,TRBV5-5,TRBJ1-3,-,CASSSQGAGNTIYF,TGTGCCAGCAGCTCACAGGGGGCTGGAAACACCATATATTTT
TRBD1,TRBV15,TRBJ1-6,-,CATDSGMGTVNSPLHF,TGTGCCACCGATTCCGGTATGGGGACAGTGAATTCACCCCTCCACTTT
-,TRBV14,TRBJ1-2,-,CASSHLAGPNYGYTF,TGTGCCAGCAGCCACCTCGCAGGTCCTAACTATGGCTACACCTTC
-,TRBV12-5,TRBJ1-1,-,CASVLGGGPEAFF,TGTGCTAGTGTCCTTGGCGGGGGGCCGGAAGCTTTCTTT
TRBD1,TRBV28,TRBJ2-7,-,CASSSPAQGNSEQYF,TGTGCCAGCAGTTCTCCCGCACAGGGGAACTCCGAGCAGTACTTC